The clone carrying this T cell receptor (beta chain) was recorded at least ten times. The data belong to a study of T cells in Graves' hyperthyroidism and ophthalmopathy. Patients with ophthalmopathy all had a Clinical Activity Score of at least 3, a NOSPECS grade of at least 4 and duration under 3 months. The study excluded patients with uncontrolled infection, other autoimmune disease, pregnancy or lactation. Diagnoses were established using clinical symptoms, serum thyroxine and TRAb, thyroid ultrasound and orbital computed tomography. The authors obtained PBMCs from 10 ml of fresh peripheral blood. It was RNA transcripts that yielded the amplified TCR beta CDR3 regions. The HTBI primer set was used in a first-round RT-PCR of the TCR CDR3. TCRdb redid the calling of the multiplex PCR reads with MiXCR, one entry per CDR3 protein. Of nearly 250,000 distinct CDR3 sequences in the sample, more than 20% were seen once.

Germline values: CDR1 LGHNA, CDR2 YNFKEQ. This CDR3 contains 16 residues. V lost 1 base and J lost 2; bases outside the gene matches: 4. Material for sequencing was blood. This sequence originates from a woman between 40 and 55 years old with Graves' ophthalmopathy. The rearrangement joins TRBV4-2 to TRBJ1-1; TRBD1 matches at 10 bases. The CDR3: CASSQAGQGYNTEAFF. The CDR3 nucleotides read TGTGCCAGCAGCCAAGCGGGACAGGGGTATAACACTGAAGCTTTCTTT.